This TCR beta chain was retrieved from a study of CD8+CD57+ T cells in acquired aplastic anemia. Study-level information: Yields of DNA that came from sorted CD4+ and CD8+ cells averaged approximately 3.2 ug. Reads per healthy sample averaged about 9.8 million (CD4+) and about 12 million (CD8+). Study results and limitations: The CD8+ Simpson's diversity of patients and controls was not significantly different. A set of some 28 CD8+ CDR3 sequences was shared between patients and controls, and these sequences appeared highly expressed in patients.

Regarding this clonotype: Its target is not known.

Investigators profiled TCR beta VDJ and CDR3 from genomic DNA template. TCRdb used MiXCR to reprocess the reads, holding one entry per CDR3 protein. This table has 400,000 to 450,000 distinct CDR3 sequences, 65% to 75% appearing once. CDR3 length equals 15 residues. CDR1 and CDR2 from the germline V gene are DFQATT and SNEGSKA (reference sequence). Trimming left V 3 bases short and J 2 bases short, with 15 bases between. The chain links TRBV20-1 to TRBJ2-3; D is possibly TRBD2 (6 bases). This TCR was recovered from a human donor in good health, serving as a control. The sample consisted of sorted CD4+, CD8+, or CD8+CD57+ T cells (not recorded which) from PBMCs. This chain's CDR3 is CSASPGSGFTDTQYF. The DNA of the CDR3 is TGCAGTGCTAGTCCCGGGAGCGGCTTCACAGATACGCAGTATTTT.